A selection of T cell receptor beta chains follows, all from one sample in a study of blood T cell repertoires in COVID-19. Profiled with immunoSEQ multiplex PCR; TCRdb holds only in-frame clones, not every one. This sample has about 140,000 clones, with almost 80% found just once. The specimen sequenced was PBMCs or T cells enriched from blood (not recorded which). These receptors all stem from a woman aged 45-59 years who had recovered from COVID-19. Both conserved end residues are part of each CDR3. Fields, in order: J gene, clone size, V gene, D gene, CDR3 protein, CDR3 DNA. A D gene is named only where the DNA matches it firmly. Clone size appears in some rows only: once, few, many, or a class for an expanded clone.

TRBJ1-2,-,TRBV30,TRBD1,CAWSLQGVYGYTF,TGTGCCTGGAGTCTACAGGGGGTCTATGGCTACACCTTC
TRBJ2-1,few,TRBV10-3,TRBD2,CAISGRLAEGQEQFF,TGTGCCATCAGTGGTAGACTAGCGGAGGGGCAGGAGCAGTTCTTC
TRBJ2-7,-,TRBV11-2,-,CASSTQYEQYF,TGTGCCAGCAGCACCCAGTACGAGCAGTACTTC
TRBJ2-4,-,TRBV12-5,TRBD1,CASGLNPGTGALAKNIQYF,TGTGCTAGTGGTTTGAACCCCGGGACAGGTGCCTTAGCCAAAAACATTCAGTACTTC
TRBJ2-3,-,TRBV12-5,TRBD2,CASGLVLMLGDSGGTDTQYF,TGTGCTAGTGGTTTGGTACTGATGTTAGGAGACAGCGGGGGCACAGATACGCAGTATTTT
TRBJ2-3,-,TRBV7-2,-,CASSFVGGDTQYF,TGTGCCAGCAGCTTCGTAGGAGGAGATACGCAGTATTTT
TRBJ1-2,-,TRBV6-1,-,CASSEQGSLPGGTF,TGTGCCAGCAGTGAGCAGGGGTCTCTCCCTGGGGGAACCTTC
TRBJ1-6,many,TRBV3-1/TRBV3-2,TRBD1,CASSSGLADRDGSPLHF,TGTGCCAGCAGCTCAGGATTAGCGGACAGGGATGGTTCACCCCTCCACTTT
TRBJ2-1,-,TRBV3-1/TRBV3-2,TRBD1,CASRNPTGSEQFF,TGTGCCAGCCGCAACCCGACAGGGTCCGAGCAGTTCTTC
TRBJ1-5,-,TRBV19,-,CASMVRRGRGSNQPQHF,TGTGCCAGTATGGTACGGAGAGGGAGGGGTAGCAATCAGCCCCAGCATTTT
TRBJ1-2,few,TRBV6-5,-,CASSSNREHGYTF,TGTGCCAGCAGTTCCAACAGGGAGCATGGCTACACCTTC
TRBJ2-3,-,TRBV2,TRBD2,CASNKRGGTTDTQYF,TGTGCCAGCAACAAGCGGGGGGGAACCACAGATACGCAGTATTTT